This T cell receptor beta chain was sequenced in a study of breast tumors, draining lymph nodes, adjacent tissues. One entry per CDR3 protein, called by TCRdb with MiXCR from the multiplex PCR reads. The table shows tens of thousands of distinct CDR3 sequences, with approximately 63% occurring only once. CDR1 ENHRY and CDR2 SYGVKD come from the germline V gene. The CDR3 loop spans 15 amino acids. V gave up 3 bases and J gave up 0 bases; unmatched junction bases: 3. On this clonotype itself: Its cognate antigen is unknown.

Study-wide findings and caveats: Compared with lymph nodes, tumors were less diverse; compared with nontumor tissue, more. Compared with basal-like, luminal-like tumors shared significantly more repertoire with nontumor tissue.

This chain uses TRBV10-3 with TRBJ2-3, with TRBD2 matching over 7 bases. The source is a female donor with breast cancer. Some clones in this sample may be carry-over from other donors' samples. Sequenced: tumor-adjacent breast tissue. The CDR3 DNA is TGTGCCATCAGTGATCAGCGGGGAAGCACAGATACGCAGTATTTT. Translating gives CAISDQRGSTDTQYF.